This TCR beta chain was profiled in a study of Ad26.COV2.S vaccination and SARS-CoV-2 variants. Sequencing was performed with immunoSEQ multiplex PCR; in TCRdb, only in-frame clones are kept and a portion is missing. The sample consists of roughly 380,000 clones, 90% to 95% of them appearing once. The clonotype originates from a human donor who had recovered from COVID-19. This sample comprised peripheral blood, obtained after recovery from COVID-19.

In nucleotides, the CDR3 is TGTGCCAGCCGCCCCACAGGGGCTGGTCTCGAGCAGTACTTC. As protein: CASRPTGAGLEQYF. J is TRBJ2-7 and V is TRBV6-2 or TRBV6-3; TRBD1 matches at 7 bases. The CDR3 consists of 14 residues. J was trimmed by 6 bases and V by 8 bases; bases with no gene match: 13. Germline V gene data show CDR1 as MNHEY and CDR2 as SVGEGT.